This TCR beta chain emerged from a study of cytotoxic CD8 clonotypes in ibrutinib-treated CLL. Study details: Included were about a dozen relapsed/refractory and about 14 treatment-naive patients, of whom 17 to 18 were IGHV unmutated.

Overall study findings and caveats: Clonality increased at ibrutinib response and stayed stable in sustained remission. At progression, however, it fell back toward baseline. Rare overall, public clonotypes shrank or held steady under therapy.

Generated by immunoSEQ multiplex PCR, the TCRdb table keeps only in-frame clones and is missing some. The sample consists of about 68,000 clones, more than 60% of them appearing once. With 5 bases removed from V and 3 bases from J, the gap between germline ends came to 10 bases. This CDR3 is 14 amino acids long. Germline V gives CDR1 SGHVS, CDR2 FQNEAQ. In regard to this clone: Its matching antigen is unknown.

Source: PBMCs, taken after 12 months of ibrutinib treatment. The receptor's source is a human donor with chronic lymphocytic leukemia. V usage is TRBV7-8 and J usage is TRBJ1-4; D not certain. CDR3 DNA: TGTGCCAGCAGCCTCGAGGCGGCTAATGAAAAACTGTTTTTT. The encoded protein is CASSLEAANEKLFF.